Below are 25 T cell receptor beta chains sequenced from a single sample in a study of T cell changes during pregnancy in multiple sclerosis. Sequenced by immunoSEQ multiplex PCR; TCRdb stores in-frame clones only, minus some. The data hold about 40,000 clones, with roughly nine tenths observed a single time. Sample: CD4+ T cells from peripheral blood mononuclear cells, taken before pregnancy. The receptors shown here come from a female donor with multiple sclerosis, enrolled in a pregnancy study.

V is TRBV27 and J is TRBJ1-2; possibly TRBD1 for D (5 bases). V was shortened by 3 bases and J by 4 bases, with 15 bases between the two germline ends. CDR1 MNHEY and CDR2 SMNVEV come from the germline V gene (reference sequence). The CDR3 totals 15 residues. The CDR3 DNA follows: TGTGCCAGCAGTTTCACAGGACCAACGGGCTATGGCTACACCTTC. This gives the protein CASSFTGPTGYGYTF.

Only a few counts were recorded for this clone. The chain uses TRBV12-2 and TRBJ2-7; the table's D call TRBD2 went unverified against the DNA. TRBV12-2 represents a pseudogene. CDR3 length: 12 amino acids. CDR3 in DNA: TGTGCAAGTCGCTTAAGAACTTACGAGCAGTACTTC. It translates to CASRLRTYEQYF.

This clone has just one count. The V and J genes are TRBV29-1 and TRBJ2-1; possibly TRBD1 for D (5 bases). The CDR3 runs to 14 residues. V shed 0 bases and J shed 0 bases, with 6 bases lying between them. Germline V gene sequence: CDR1 SQVTM, CDR2 ANQGSEA. Here the CDR3 DNA reads TGCAGCGTTGAAGACAGGGCCTCCTACAATGAGCAGTTCTTC. Its translation is CSVEDRASYNEQFF.

This rearrangement joins TRBV5-5 to TRBJ2-7, with 10 bases lining up with TRBD1. CDR3 size: 15 residues. The V gene end was trimmed by 4 bases and the J gene end by 5 bases; junction bases not matched to a gene: 9. CDR1 and CDR2 (germline): SGHKS, YYEKEE (reference sequence). The CDR3 bases are TGTGCCAGCAGCCTAATCCGGGACAGGGGCCACGAGCAGTACTTC. Protein: CASSLIRDRGHEQYF.

The V and J genes are TRBV7-8 and TRBJ2-7, with a tentative D call TRBD2 (5 bases). Germline loops: CDR1 SGHVS, CDR2 FQNEAQ. This CDR3 region has 14 residues. Trimming shortened V by 5 bases and J by 3 bases, and 14 bases separated the two germline ends. CDR3: CASSKTGRLYEQYF. DNA of the CDR3: TGTGCCAGCAGCAAAACGGGAAGGCTCTACGAGCAGTACTTC.

The chain couples TRBV19 to TRBJ2-4, with a weak D call TRBD2 (7 bases). Deletions cut 6 bases from V and 3 bases from J, with 18 bases between. The V gene's germline CDR1 is LNHDA and CDR2 SQIVND (reference sequence). The CDR3 runs 16 residues. CDR3 amino acids: CASRAPEGEGKNIQYF. The DNA for the CDR3 is TGTGCCAGTAGGGCACCGGAGGGGGAGGGCAAAAACATTCAGTACTTC.

V usage is TRBV14 and J usage is TRBJ2-1; D might be TRBD2 (5 bases). The CDR3 is 13 amino acids. Germline V gene data show CDR1 as SGHDN and CDR2 as FVKESK. V lost 1 base, J lost 9 bases, and 10 bases lay in between. CDR3 nucleotides: TGTGCCAGCAGCCAAGTCTTTGCGGGTGAGCAGTTCTTC. The encoded protein is CASSQVFAGEQFF.

The chain recombines TRBV10-3 with TRBJ1-3; maybe TRBD1 (5 bases). V was pared by 6 bases and J by 0 bases, with 6 bases between. The CDR3 is 13 residues long. CDR1 and CDR2 (germline): ENHRY, SYGVKD. CDR3 coding DNA: TGTGCCATCAGAGACAGCTCTGGAAACACCATATATTTT. This codes for CAIRDSSGNTIYF.

The chain is built from TRBV19 and TRBJ1-1, with TRBD1 identical over 8 bases. With 3 bases clipped from V and 5 bases from J, the junction kept 5 bases outside the gene matches. Germline V gene sequence: CDR1 LNHDA, CDR2 SQIVND (reference sequence). This CDR3 region has 14 residues. As DNA, the CDR3 is TGTGCCAGTAGTATGGACAGGGTAAGAACTGAAGCTTTCTTT. It codes for CASSMDRVRTEAFF.

V gene TRBV19 combines with J gene TRBJ2-7; D gene unclear. Germline V gene sequence: CDR1 LNHDA, CDR2 SQIVND (reference sequence). The CDR3 is made up of 13 amino acids. V shed 3 bases and J shed 2 bases, with 8 bases lying between them. This CDR3 reads CASSIEATYEQYF. CDR3 bases: TGTGCCAGTAGTATCGAGGCTACCTACGAGCAGTACTTC. The full variable domain, rest sourced from reference TRBV19 and TRBJ2-7, is DGGITQSPKYLFRKEGQNVTLSCEQNLNHDAMYWYRQDPGQGLRLIYYSQIVNDFQKGDIAEGYSVSREKKESFPLTVTSAQKNPTAFYLCASSIEATYEQYFGPGTRLTVT.

As DNA, the CDR3 is TGTGCCAGCAGCGTTCAGGGGACTGGAAACACCATATATTTT. Protein product: CASSVQGTGNTIYF. The chain uses TRBV9 and TRBJ1-3; D is possibly TRBD1 (6 bases). V dropped 2 bases and J dropped 2 bases, with 8 bases sitting between them. The CDR3 spans 14 residues. Germline CDR1 reads SGDLS; CDR2 reads YYNGEE.

The V gene is TRBV7-7, the J gene TRBJ2-3, with TRBD2 identical over 9 bases. The CDR3 contains 14 residues. Germline lookup yields CDR1 SSHAT and CDR2 FNYEAQ (reference sequence). The trim removed 3 bases at V and 3 bases at J, leaving 1 base unmatched. CDR3 residues: CASSLSGGTDTQYF. CDR3 coding DNA: TGTGCCAGCAGCTTGAGCGGGGGGACAGATACGCAGTATTTT.

The J gene is TRBJ2-3, the V gene TRBV18; 9 positions agree with TRBD2. Germline CDR1 reads KGHSH; CDR2 reads LQKENI. V lost 3 bases to trimming and J lost 6 bases; unmatched junction nucleotides: 10. The CDR3 is made up of 16 amino acids. CDR3 amino acids: CASSPLGGGGADTQYF. The CDR3 nucleotides are TGTGCCAGCTCACCCCTTGGAGGCGGGGGGGCGGATACGCAGTATTTT. The whole variable domain, remainder taken from reference TRBV18 and TRBJ2-3, is NAGVMQNPRHLVRRRGQEARLRCSPMKGHSHVYWYRQLPEEGLKFMVYLQKENIIDESGMPKERFSAEFPKEGPSILRIQQVVRGDSAAYFCASSPLGGGGADTQYFGPGTRLTVL.

The V and J genes are TRBV6-5 and TRBJ1-1; 9 nucleotides line up with TRBD1. The CDR3 runs 15 residues. The V gene end was trimmed by 5 bases and the J gene end by 5 bases; junction bases not matched to a gene: 9. CDR1 MNHEY and CDR2 SVGAGI come from the germline V gene. The CDR3 is CASSPQGAVFTEAFF. CDR3 DNA sequence: TGTGCCAGCAGTCCACAGGGGGCCGTATTTACTGAAGCTTTCTTT.

The CDR3 reads CASSPFAPGSNQPQHF. For the CDR3, the DNA is TGTGCCAGCTCACCGTTCGCCCCCGGGAGCAATCAGCCCCAGCATTTT. This chain uses TRBV18 with TRBJ1-5; D not resolved. CDR3 size: 16 residues. The V end lost 3 bases, the J end lost 1 base, and 13 bases lay between the germline ends. Germline V CDR1 and CDR2: KGHSH, LQKENI.

This sequence joins TRBV9 and TRBJ2-2; 8 positions match TRBD2. The CDR3 runs 16 residues. The trim removed 4 bases at V and 9 bases at J, leaving 14 bases unmatched. Germline assignment: CDR1 SGDLS and CDR2 YYNGEE. The CDR3 protein is CASSSRTSWGLRELFF. The CDR3 DNA sequence: TGTGCCAGCAGCTCACGGACTAGCTGGGGGCTAAGGGAGCTGTTTTTT.

The chain is built from TRBV9 and TRBJ1-2; possible D gene TRBD1, 5 bases. Germline CDR1 is SGDLS and CDR2 is YYNGEE. Between the trimmed V and J ends, which lost 4 bases and 1 base, there was a span of 11 bases. This CDR3 has 14 residues. DNA of the CDR3: TGTGCCAGCAGCCCCAGACAGCGTAACTATGGCTACACCTTC. Translation gives CASSPRQRNYGYTF. The full variable domain, in which reference TRBV9 and TRBJ1-2 provide the parts outside the CDR3, is DSGVTQTPKHLITATGQRVTLRCSPRSGDLSVYWYQQSLDQGLQFLIQYYNGEERAKGNILERFSAQQFPDLHSELNLSSLELGDSALYFCASSPRQRNYGYTFGSGTRLTVV.

The J gene is TRBJ1-2, the V gene TRBV4-2, with TRBD1 identical over 11 bases. Trimming cost V 0 bases and J 7 bases; bases outside gene matches: 4. Per the germline V gene, CDR1 is LGHNA and CDR2 is YNFKEQ. The CDR3 spans 15 residues. The CDR3 is CASSQESGTGGGYTF. In DNA form, the CDR3 reads TGTGCCAGCAGCCAAGAAAGCGGGACAGGGGGTGGCTACACCTTC.

The chain couples TRBV11-2 to TRBJ2-1, with 8 nucleotides matching TRBD1. Germline assignment: CDR1 SGHAT and CDR2 FQNNGV. V shed 1 base, J shed 6 bases, and the junction held 11 bases outside the gene matches. CDR3 length equals 17 residues. The CDR3 bases are TGTGCCAGCAGCTTAGGGGGTGGGACAGGTTGGGCCAATGAGCAGTTCTTC. This sequence encodes CASSLGGGTGWANEQFF.

The chain joins TRBV4-2 to TRBJ2-1; 12 bases match TRBD1. V lost 4 bases and J lost 9; bases outside the gene matches: 7. Germline CDR1 is LGHNA and CDR2 is YNFKEQ. CDR3 length: 15 amino acids. CDR3 nucleotide sequence: TGTGCCAGCAGCCCCTCGGGGGACAGGGGGCTTGAGCAGTTCTTC. It codes for CASSPSGDRGLEQFF.

V usage is TRBV19 and J usage is TRBJ1-1; 9 bases map to TRBD1. Germline values: CDR1 LNHDA, CDR2 SQIVND (reference sequence). The CDR3 has 12 residues. V was clipped by 7 bases and J by 9 bases; unmatched bases: 6. The CDR3 loop reads CASNPGQGQAFF. CDR3 DNA: TGTGCCAGTAATCCGGGACAGGGACAAGCTTTCTTT.

The chain links TRBV9 to TRBJ2-2, with 11 positions matching TRBD2. Germline V gives CDR1 SGDLS, CDR2 YYNGEE. With 4 bases clipped from V and 1 base from J, the junction kept 3 bases outside the gene matches. The CDR3 length is 16 residues. The DNA of the CDR3 is TGTGCCAGCAGCAGAGGACTAGCGGGGAACACCGGGGAGCTGTTTTTT. This gives the protein CASSRGLAGNTGELFF.

This rearrangement joins TRBV11-3 to TRBJ2-2; 10 positions match TRBD1. Trimming at V came to 5 bases and at J to 3 bases, leaving 3 bases not matched to a gene. Germline loops: CDR1 SGHNT, CDR2 YENEEA. The CDR3 is 15 residues long. The CDR3 is CASSLGQGDTGELFF. The CDR3 coding sequence is TGTGCCAGCAGCCTTGGACAGGGGGACACCGGGGAGCTGTTTTTT.

This clone was observed a handful of times. The genes are TRBV7-2 and TRBJ1-6; TRBD1 might be the D (5 bases). Trimming pared 7 bases from V and 7 bases from J, leaving 14 bases between. CDR3 length: 14 amino acids. Germline V gene lookup returns CDR1 SGHTA and CDR2 FQGNSA. Here the CDR3 reads CASMFQGWNSPLHF. The CDR3 DNA is TGTGCCAGCATGTTCCAGGGCTGGAATTCACCCCTCCACTTT.

The chain links TRBV5-6 to TRBJ1-5; 8 bases map to TRBD1. The CDR3 length is 15 residues. CDR1 and CDR2 from the germline V gene are SGHDT and YYEEEE. V dropped 4 bases and J dropped 4; count of bases not matched to a gene: 7. CDR3 region: CASSRRTGRNQPQHF. Here the CDR3 DNA reads TGTGCCAGCAGCCGAAGGACAGGGAGAAATCAGCCCCAGCATTTT.